The rows below give T cell receptor beta chains drawn from one sample of a study of blood T cell repertoires in COVID-19. Clones were read by immunoSEQ multiplex PCR, and TCRdb kept only the in-frame ones, dropping some. Of roughly 54,000 clones listed, just under 90% were seen once; the top ten hold approximately 6.5%. What was sequenced was peripheral blood. The source is a woman in her sixties with COVID-19, enrolled during active disease. The CDR3 runs from the conserved cysteine through the conserved F or W. Each record gives: D gene, clone size, V gene, CDR3 protein. A D gene is named only where the DNA matches it firmly. Clone sizes are given selectively: once, few, many, or a class where the clone is expanded.

TRBD1 few TRBV3-1/TRBV3-2 CASRLQGAGSGNTIYF
TRBD2 . TRBV19 CASSMARGGMTDTQYF
TRBD1 . TRBV29-1 CSARTGGDTEAFF
. . TRBV7-6 CASSPTALTGGNTIYF
TRBD1 . TRBV10-2 CASSEWVGEGTGGNYGYTF
TRBD1 . TRBV28 CASGNRGRFEKLFF
. once TRBV5-1 CASSLVEADTQYF
. . TRBV11-3 CASSRRREGDTEAFF
. once TRBV10-1 CASSERASGSLFNEQFF
. . TRBV5-4 CASSLSLTMNTEAFF
. . TRBV7-8 CASSLEGGAYTEAFF
. . TRBV5-1 CASSPDWEETQYF
. . TRBV27 CASRGHSLNEKLFF
. . TRBV19 CASSIRLASYEQYF
. . TRBV6-6 CASSYSLNRVPYEQYF
. . TRBV14 CASSLGQSYNSPLHF
. . TRBV18 CASSRGHSNQPQHF
. . TRBV7-9 CATTDTGSGNTIYF
. . TRBV27 CASSPRGAGYQPQHF
. . TRBV7-6 CASSLALLGQPYGYTF
. . TRBV27 CASSFGRRRLGYEQYF
TRBD1 . TRBV2 CASSEQGSWNQPQHF
. . TRBV10-3 CAISDLGGRSTEAFF
. . TRBV6-5 CASSYQRSASYNEQFF
TRBD1 few TRBV6-1 CASSEVRDSLGNQPQHF
TRBD1 few TRBV6-5 CASSSIGQGNQPQHF
. . TRBV3-1/TRBV3-2 CASSQGVSNEQFF
. . TRBV5-6 CASSLGLGGANVLTF
. . TRBV9 CASSVVGQGDEQYF
. few TRBV28 CASTPFSGGNQPQHF
. . TRBV19 CASRRTDNQPQHF
. . TRBV5-4 CASSSSYEQYF
. . TRBV18 CASSLQRGDTQYF
TRBD1 once TRBV2 CASRTTGRGAPQHF
TRBD2 . TRBV4-2 CASSQILAGGGQETQYF
. once TRBV19 CASSDKSTGNKIKRF
TRBD1 . TRBV30 CAWSVGTGVVWETQYF
. . TRBV2 CASSQTLRQGRDTGELFF
TRBD1 few TRBV19 CASSMLAGQGMNTEAFF
TRBD1 . TRBV2 CASRQGLYNEQFF
. . TRBV13 CASSLDGNTEAFF
. . TRBV29-1 CSVFGTEGKNIQYF
. few TRBV24-1 CATSDRLWDQPQHF
TRBD1 . TRBV27 CASSNPDRGWSGELFF
TRBD1 . TRBV4-1 CASSQPTDRGRLYF
TRBD1 . TRBV2 CAGKRDRGSNEKLFF
TRBD1 . TRBV2 CASRKTGGALNTEAFF